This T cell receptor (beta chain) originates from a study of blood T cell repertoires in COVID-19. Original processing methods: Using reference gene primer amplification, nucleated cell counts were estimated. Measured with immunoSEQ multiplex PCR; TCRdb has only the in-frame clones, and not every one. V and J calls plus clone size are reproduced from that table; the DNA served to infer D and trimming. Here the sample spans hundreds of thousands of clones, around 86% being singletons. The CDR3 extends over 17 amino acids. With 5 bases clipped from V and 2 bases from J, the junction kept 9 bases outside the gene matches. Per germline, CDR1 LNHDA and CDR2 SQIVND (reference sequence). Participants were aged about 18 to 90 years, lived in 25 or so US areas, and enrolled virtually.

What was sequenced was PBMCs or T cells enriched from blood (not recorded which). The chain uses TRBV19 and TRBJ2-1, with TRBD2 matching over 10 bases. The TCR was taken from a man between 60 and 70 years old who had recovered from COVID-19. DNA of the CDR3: TGTGCCAGTAGTCCGAAGCTAGCGGGAGACCCCTACAATGAGCAGTTCTTC. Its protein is CASSPKLAGDPYNEQFF. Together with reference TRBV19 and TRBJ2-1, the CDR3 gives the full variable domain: DGGITQSPKYLFRKEGQNVTLSCEQNLNHDAMYWYRQDPGQGLRLIYYSQIVNDFQKGDIAEGYSVSREKKESFPLTVTSAQKNPTAFYLCASSPKLAGDPYNEQFFGPGTRLTVL.